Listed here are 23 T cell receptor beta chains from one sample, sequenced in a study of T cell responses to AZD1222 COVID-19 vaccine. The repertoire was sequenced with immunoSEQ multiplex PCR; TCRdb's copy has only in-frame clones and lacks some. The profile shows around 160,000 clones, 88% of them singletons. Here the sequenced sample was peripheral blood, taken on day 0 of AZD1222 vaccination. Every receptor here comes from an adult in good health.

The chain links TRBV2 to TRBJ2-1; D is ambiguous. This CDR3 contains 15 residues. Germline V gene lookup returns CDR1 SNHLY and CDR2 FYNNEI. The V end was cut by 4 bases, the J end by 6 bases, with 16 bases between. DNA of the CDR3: TGTGCCAGCAGTGTCCATGGGCCGAACATCAATGAGCAGTTCTTC. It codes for CASSVHGPNINEQFF.

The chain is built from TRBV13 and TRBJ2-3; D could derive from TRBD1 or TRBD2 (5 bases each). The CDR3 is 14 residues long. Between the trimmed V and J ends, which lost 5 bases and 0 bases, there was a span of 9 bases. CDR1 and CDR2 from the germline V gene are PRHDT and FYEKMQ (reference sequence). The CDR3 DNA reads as TGTGCCAGCAGCCGGTGGGGGAGCACAGATACGCAGTATTTT. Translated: CASSRWGSTDTQYF. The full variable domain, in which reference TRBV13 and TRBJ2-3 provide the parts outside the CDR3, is AAGVIQSPRHLIKEKRETATLKCYPIPRHDTVYWYQQGPGQDPQFLISFYEKMQSDKGSIPDRFSAQQFSDYHSELNMSSLELGDSALYFCASSRWGSTDTQYFGPGTRLTVL.

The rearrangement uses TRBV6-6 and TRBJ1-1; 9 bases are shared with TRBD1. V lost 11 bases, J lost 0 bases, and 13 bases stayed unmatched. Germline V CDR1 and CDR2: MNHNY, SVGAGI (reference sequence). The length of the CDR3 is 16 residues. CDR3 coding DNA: TGTGCCGGCCGATTGGGACAGGGAGCGATGAACACTGAAGCTTTCTTT. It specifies CAGRLGQGAMNTEAFF.

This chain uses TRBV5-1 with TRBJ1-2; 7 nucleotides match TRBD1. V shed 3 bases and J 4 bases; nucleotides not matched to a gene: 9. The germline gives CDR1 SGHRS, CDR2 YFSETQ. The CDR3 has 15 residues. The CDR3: CASSSRNRGGYGYTF. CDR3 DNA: TGCGCCAGCAGCTCAAGGAACAGGGGCGGCTATGGCTACACCTTC.

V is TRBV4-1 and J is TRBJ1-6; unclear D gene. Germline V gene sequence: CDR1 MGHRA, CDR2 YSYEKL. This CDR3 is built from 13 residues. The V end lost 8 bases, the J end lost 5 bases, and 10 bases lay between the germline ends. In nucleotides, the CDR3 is TGCGCCAGCGGAAGGGCCGATAATTCACCCCTCCACTTT. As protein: CASGRADNSPLHF.

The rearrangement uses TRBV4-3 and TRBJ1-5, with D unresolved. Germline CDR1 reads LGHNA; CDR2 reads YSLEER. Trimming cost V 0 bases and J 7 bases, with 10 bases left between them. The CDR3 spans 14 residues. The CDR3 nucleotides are TGCGCCAGCAGCCAAGAACGGGTCAGGCAGCCCCAGCATTTT. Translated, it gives CASSQERVRQPQHF.

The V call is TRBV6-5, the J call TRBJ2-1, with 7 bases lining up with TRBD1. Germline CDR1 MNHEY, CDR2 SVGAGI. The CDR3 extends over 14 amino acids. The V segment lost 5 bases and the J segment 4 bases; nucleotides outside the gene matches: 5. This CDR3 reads CASSPLRGYNEQFF. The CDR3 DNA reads TGTGCCAGCAGTCCTCTCAGGGGGTACAATGAGCAGTTCTTC.

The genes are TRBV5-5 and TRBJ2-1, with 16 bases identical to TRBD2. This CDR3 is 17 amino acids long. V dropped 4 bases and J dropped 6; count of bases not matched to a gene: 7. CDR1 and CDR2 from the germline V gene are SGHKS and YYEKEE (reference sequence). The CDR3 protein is CASSPPGLAGGGNEQFF. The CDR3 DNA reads TGTGCCAGCAGCCCGCCGGGACTAGCGGGGGGGGGCAATGAGCAGTTCTTC.

CDR3 in amino acids: CATGPNYGYTF. The CDR3 coding sequence is TGTGCCACAGGGCCAAACTATGGCTACACCTTC. J is TRBJ1-2 and V is TRBV7-9, with D perhaps TRBD1 (5 bases). Between the trimmed V and J ends, which lost 10 bases and 2 bases, there was a span of 8 bases. The V gene's germline CDR1 is SEHNR and CDR2 FQNEAQ (reference sequence). The CDR3 spans 11 residues.

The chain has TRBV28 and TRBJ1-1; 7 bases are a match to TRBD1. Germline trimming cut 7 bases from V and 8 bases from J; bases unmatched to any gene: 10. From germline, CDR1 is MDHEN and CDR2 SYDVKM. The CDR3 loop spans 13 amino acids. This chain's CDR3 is CASTLGAGGEAFF. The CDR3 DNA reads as TGTGCCAGCACCCTTGGTGCAGGGGGGGAAGCTTTCTTT. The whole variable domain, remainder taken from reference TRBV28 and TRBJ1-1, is DVKVTQSSRYLVKRTGEKVFLECVQDMDHENMFWYRQDPGLGLRLIYFSYDVKMKEKGDIPEGYSVSREKKERFSLILESASTNQTSMYLCASTLGAGGEAFFGQGTRLTVV.

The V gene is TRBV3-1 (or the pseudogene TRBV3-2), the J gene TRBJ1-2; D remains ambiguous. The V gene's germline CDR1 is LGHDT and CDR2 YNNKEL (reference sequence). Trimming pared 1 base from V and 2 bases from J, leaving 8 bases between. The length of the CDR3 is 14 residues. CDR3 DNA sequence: TGTGCCAGCAGCCAAGTTGCGCACAACTATGGCTACACCTTC. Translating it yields CASSQVAHNYGYTF.

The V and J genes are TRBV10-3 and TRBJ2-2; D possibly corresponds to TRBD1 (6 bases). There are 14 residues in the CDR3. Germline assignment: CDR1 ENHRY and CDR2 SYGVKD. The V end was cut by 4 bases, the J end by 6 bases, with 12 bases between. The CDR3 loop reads CAISGGTNAGELFF. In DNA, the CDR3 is TGTGCCATCAGTGGTGGGACAAACGCCGGGGAGCTGTTTTTT.

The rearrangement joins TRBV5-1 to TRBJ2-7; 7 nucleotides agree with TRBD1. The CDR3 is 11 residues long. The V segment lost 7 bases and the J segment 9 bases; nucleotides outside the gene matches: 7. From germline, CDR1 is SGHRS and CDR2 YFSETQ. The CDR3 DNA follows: TGCGCCAGCCGGGACAGAGAAGGGCAGTACTTC. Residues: CASRDREGQYF.

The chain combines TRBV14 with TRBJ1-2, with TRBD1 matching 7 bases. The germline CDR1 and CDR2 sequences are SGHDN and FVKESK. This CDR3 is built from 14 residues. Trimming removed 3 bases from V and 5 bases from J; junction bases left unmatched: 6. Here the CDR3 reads CASSQPGQRYGYTF. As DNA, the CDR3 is TGTGCCAGCAGCCAGCCGGGACAGAGATATGGCTACACCTTC.

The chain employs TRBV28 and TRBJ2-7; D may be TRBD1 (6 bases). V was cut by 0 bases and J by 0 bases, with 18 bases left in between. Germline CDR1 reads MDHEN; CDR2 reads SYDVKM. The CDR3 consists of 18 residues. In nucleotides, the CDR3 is TGTGCCAGCAGTTTATGGGGAAGCCCCCAGGGGAACTCCTACGAGCAGTACTTC. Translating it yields CASSLWGSPQGNSYEQYF.

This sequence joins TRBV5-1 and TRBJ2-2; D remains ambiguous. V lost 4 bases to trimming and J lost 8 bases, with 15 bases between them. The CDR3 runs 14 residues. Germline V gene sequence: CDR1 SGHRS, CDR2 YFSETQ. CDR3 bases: TGCGCCAGCAGCCCGAACCTCGGCGTAGGGGAGCTGTTTTTT. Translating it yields CASSPNLGVGELFF.

Here the CDR3 reads CASSLASEGGTEAFF. The CDR3, as DNA: TGTGCCAGCAGCTTAGCGTCGGAGGGTGGCACTGAAGCTTTCTTT. This rearrangement joins TRBV7-6 to TRBJ1-1; no clear D gene. The V end was cut by 0 bases, the J end by 4 bases, with 12 bases between. This CDR3 region has 15 residues. Looked up from germline, CDR1 is SGHVS and CDR2 is FNYEAQ.

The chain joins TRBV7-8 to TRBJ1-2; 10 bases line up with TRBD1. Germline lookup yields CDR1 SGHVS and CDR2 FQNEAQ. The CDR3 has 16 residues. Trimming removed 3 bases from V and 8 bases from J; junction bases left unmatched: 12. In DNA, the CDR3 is TGTGCCAGCAGCTTTGATAGACAGGGGGCAAGGATGGGCTACACCTTC. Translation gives CASSFDRQGARMGYTF.

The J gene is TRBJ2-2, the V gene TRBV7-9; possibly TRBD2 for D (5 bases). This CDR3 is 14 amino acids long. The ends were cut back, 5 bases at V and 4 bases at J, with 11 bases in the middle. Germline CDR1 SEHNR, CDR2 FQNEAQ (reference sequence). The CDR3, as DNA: TGTGCCAGCAGCCTGCTAGGAGGCACCGGGGAGCTGTTTTTT. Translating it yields CASSLLGGTGELFF.

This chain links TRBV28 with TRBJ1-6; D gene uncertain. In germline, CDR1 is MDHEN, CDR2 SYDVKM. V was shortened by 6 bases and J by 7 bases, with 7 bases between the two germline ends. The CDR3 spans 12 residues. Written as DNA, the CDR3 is TGTGCCAGCAGGCCTCCCAATTCACCCCTCCACTTT. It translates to CASRPPNSPLHF.

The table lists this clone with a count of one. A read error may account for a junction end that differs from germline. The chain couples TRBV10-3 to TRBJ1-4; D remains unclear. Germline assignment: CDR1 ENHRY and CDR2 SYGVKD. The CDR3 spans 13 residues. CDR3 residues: CVISESAVEKLFF. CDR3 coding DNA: TGTGTCATCAGTGAGTCGGCAGTCGAAAAACTGTTTTTT.

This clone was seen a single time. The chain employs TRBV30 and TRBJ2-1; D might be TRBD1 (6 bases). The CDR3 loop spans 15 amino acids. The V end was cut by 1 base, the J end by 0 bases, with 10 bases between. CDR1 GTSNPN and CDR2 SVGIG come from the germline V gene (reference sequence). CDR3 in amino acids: CAWSEGHSSYNEQFF. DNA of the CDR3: TGTGCCTGGAGTGAGGGACATAGCTCCTACAATGAGCAGTTCTTC.

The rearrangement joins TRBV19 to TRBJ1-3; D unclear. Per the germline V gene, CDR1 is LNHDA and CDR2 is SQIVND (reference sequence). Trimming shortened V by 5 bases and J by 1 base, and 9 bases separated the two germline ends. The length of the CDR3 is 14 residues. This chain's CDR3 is CASSLSGSGNTIYF. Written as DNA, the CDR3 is TGTGCCAGTAGTCTCTCGGGGTCTGGAAACACCATATATTTT.